The 25 T cell receptor beta chains given below trace back to one sample, sequenced in a study of human T cells and chemical hapten exposure. Sample time point: pre-sensitization, week 0. Indicated treatment: therapeutic diphenylcyclopropenone sensitization with weekly scalp DPC. TCRdb reprocessed the RACE reads via MiXCR and lists one record per CDR3 protein. The sample includes around 380,000 distinct CDR3 sequences, approximately 5% of them seen just once. Material: whole blood, obtained in connection with sensitization to the hapten diphenylcyclopropenone (DPC). These TCRs come from a woman younger than 35 with alopecia areata. Some clones in this sample may be carry-over from other donors' samples.

This clonotype was seen many times. The genes are TRBV29-1 and TRBJ2-1, with TRBD2 matching 12 bases. Trimming cost V 4 bases and J 7 bases; bases outside gene matches: 2. The CDR3 runs 13 residues. CDR1 SQVTM and CDR2 ANQGSEA come from the germline V gene. CDR3 sequence: CSVASGGGNEQFF. CDR3 nucleotide sequence: TGCAGCGTTGCTAGCGGGGGGGGGAATGAGCAGTTCTTC.

This clonotype was counted at least ten times. This chain uses TRBV20-1 with TRBJ1-3; no definite D call. Germline V lookup: CDR1 DFQATT, CDR2 SNEGSKA (reference sequence). The CDR3 sequence is 13 residues long. V was clipped by 3 bases and J by 6 bases, with 12 bases between them. The CDR3 DNA reads as TGCAGTGCTAGCCCGGGTTCGACAAACACCATATATTTT. Protein: CSASPGSTNTIYF.

This chain links TRBV29-1 with TRBJ1-3; D remains ambiguous. Germline loops: CDR1 SQVTM, CDR2 ANQGSEA. The CDR3 is 13 residues long. The V gene lost 1 base and the J gene lost 1 base, with 5 bases spanning the gap. Here the CDR3 reads CSVEGGSGNTIYF. In nucleotides, the CDR3 is TGCAGCGTTGAAGGTGGATCTGGAAACACCATATATTTT.

This clonotype was found many times. This rearrangement joins TRBV12-3 or TRBV12-4 to TRBJ2-3; D is uncertain. The CDR3 contains 12 residues. With 1 base removed from V and 5 bases from J, the gap between germline ends came to 4 bases. The CDR3 region is CASSLVEDTQYF. DNA of the CDR3: TGTGCCAGCAGTTTAGTGGAAGATACGCAGTATTTT.

This clonotype has ten or more counts. The chain has TRBV10-3 and TRBJ2-7; weak D call: TRBD1 (6 bases). The germline V gene has CDR1 ENHRY and CDR2 SYGVKD. V lost 3 bases and J lost 5, with 14 bases in between. The CDR3 loop spans 14 amino acids. The CDR3 is CAISDSMGAHEQYF. CDR3 nucleotides: TGTGCCATCAGTGACTCGATGGGGGCCCACGAGCAGTACTTC.

This clonotype was recorded at least ten times. The rearrangement links TRBV7-6 to TRBJ2-1; D assignment may be TRBD1 or TRBD2 (5 bases each). The CDR3 totals 12 residues. In germline, CDR1 is SGHVS, CDR2 FNYEAQ. V gave up 1 base and J gave up 11 bases, with 9 bases separating them. The CDR3 loop reads CASSLGGYQQFF. The CDR3 DNA sequence: TGTGCCAGCAGCTTAGGGGGGTATCAGCAGTTCTTC.

Notes on this clonotype: The junction departs from germline at one end; a sequencing error may be responsible. V gene TRBV7-7 combines with J gene TRBJ2-1, with 8 nucleotides matching TRBD1. This CDR3 is 16 amino acids long. From germline, CDR1 is SSHAT and CDR2 FNYEAQ (reference sequence). The CDR3 nucleotides read TGTGCTAGCAGCCCGCGGACAGGGATGAGTATCCATGAGCAGTTCTTC. Translating it yields CASSPRTGMSIHEQFF.

This clonotype has ten or more counts. The V gene is TRBV21-1, the J gene TRBJ2-7; TRBD1 is the table's D call, not checked against the DNA. TRBV21-1 is a pseudogene. This CDR3 has 17 amino acids. This CDR3 reads CASSKSNEPGLTYEQYF. In DNA form, the CDR3 reads TGTGCCAGCAGCAAATCGAACGAACCAGGGTTAACCTACGAGCAGTACTTC.

This clonotype was observed many times. The chain has TRBV28 and TRBJ2-6; D unresolved. The CDR3 has 15 amino acids. V was trimmed by 3 bases and J by 0 bases, leaving 6 bases between them. Germline CDR1 MDHEN, CDR2 SYDVKM. Written as DNA, the CDR3 is TGTGCCAGCAGTTTTGATAGCTCTGGGGCCAACGTCCTGACTTTC. This gives the protein CASSFDSSGANVLTF.

This clonotype showed up just a few times. The chain is built from TRBV2 and TRBJ2-3; weak D call: TRBD2 (6 bases). V was trimmed by 8 bases and J by 0 bases, leaving 18 bases between them. Per the germline V gene, CDR1 is SNHLY and CDR2 is FYNNEI. The CDR3 loop spans 16 amino acids. CDR3 coding DNA: TGTGCCAGCCGCAGACTCGGGACTGAAAGCACAGATACGCAGTATTTT. Translation gives CASRRLGTESTDTQYF. Combining the CDR3 with reference TRBV2 and TRBJ2-3 gives the whole variable domain EPEVTQTPSHQVTQMGQEVILRCVPISNHLYFYWYRQILGQKVEFLVSFYNNEISEKSEIFDDQFSVERPDGSNFTLKIRSTKLEDSAMYFCASRRLGTESTDTQYFGPGTRLTVL.

Turning to this clonotype: Given a much more abundant clone one base away, this may be a read error. The chain is built from TRBV6-6 and TRBJ1-1; D is unclear. CDR1 and CDR2 from the germline V gene are MNHNY and SVGAGI (reference sequence). The CDR3 totals 13 residues. The DNA for the CDR3 is TGTGCCAGCAGTTACAAGGAGAACACTGAAGCTTCCTTT. Protein: CASSYKENTEASF.

This clonotype showed up just a few times. The gene calls are TRBV3-1 and TRBJ2-3; TRBD1 might be the D (7 bases). Germline V CDR1 and CDR2: LGHDT, YNNKEL (reference sequence). The CDR3 is 16 amino acids. Trimming took 0 bases from V and 7 from J, leaving 17 bases between them. Here the CDR3 DNA reads TGTGCCAGCAGCCAAGAAGCAGGGGGGCCGGCGAATACGCAGTATTTT. Translating it yields CASSQEAGGPANTQYF.

In this sample, this clonotype turned up a few times. This chain connects TRBV12-3 or TRBV12-4 to TRBJ2-6; D may be TRBD1 (5 bases). The length of the CDR3 is 17 residues. Deletions cut 7 bases from V and 0 bases from J, with 16 bases between. CDR3 nucleotides: TGTGCCAGCAACGGACACGGTATTTTCTCTGGGGCCAACGTCCTGACTTTC. This translates into CASNGHGIFSGANVLTF.

Ten or more counts support this clonotype. The J gene is TRBJ2-5, the V gene TRBV20-1; the match to TRBD2 covers 11 bases. Germline CDR1 is DFQATT and CDR2 is SNEGSKA (reference sequence). With V trimmed by 1 base and J by 2 bases, 6 bases remained unmatched. The CDR3 is made up of 16 amino acids. The CDR3 region has the DNA TGCAGTGCTAGAGTGACTAGCGGGGAACCTCAAGAGACCCAGTACTTC. It codes for CSARVTSGEPQETQYF.

This clonotype was picked up a small number of times. This chain links TRBV12-3 or TRBV12-4 with TRBJ2-1, with 13 bases matching TRBD2. The CDR3 covers 15 residues. V lost 6 bases, J lost 6 bases, and 5 bases stayed unmatched. The CDR3 here is CASRPGLAGTNEQFF. The CDR3 region has the DNA TGTGCCAGCAGGCCGGGACTAGCGGGGACCAATGAGCAGTTCTTC.

This sequence joins TRBV6-5 and TRBJ2-2; D is undetermined. Germline CDR1 and CDR2: MNHEY and SVGAGI. The ends were cut back, 2 bases at V and 0 bases at J, with 4 bases in the middle. The length of the CDR3 is 14 residues. The CDR3 nucleotides read TGTGCCAGCAGTTACGAGCCGAACACCGGGGAGCTGTTTTTT. This codes for CASSYEPNTGELFF.

Of note for this clonotype: One base away lies a much larger clone, so this may be a sequencing read error. The chain has TRBV11-1 and TRBJ1-1; D is perhaps TRBD1 (5 bases). Per germline, CDR1 SGHAT and CDR2 FQDESV (reference sequence). This CDR3 contains 15 residues. The CDR3 reads CASSLAAQGDTEALF. The CDR3 DNA follows: TGTGCCAGCAGCTTAGCAGCTCAGGGTGACACTGAAGCTTTGTTT.

The CDR3 coding sequence is TGTGCCACCAGCAGAGATCCAGGGTTCCAAGAGACCCAGTACTTC. This codes for CATSRDPGFQETQYF. This chain links TRBV15 with TRBJ2-5; tentatively, D is TRBD1 (5 bases). Between the trimmed V and J ends, which lost 0 bases and 1 base, there was a span of 9 bases. Looked up from germline, CDR1 is LNHNV and CDR2 is YYDKDF (reference sequence). There are 15 residues in the CDR3.

This clonotype has ten or more counts. The CDR3 DNA reads TGTGCCAGCTCAGGGAGCTCTGGGGCCAACGTCCTGACTTTC. It yields the protein CASSGSSGANVLTF. The chain is built from TRBV2 and TRBJ2-6, with D possibly being TRBD1 or TRBD2 (5 bases each). V dropped 8 bases and J dropped 0 bases, with 8 bases sitting between them. The CDR3 runs 14 residues. Germline CDR1 SNHLY, CDR2 FYNNEI.

This clonotype was counted a few times. The chain employs TRBV28 and TRBJ1-5, with 7 bases matching TRBD1. This CDR3 comprises 15 residues. V lost 0 bases and J lost 4; bases outside the gene matches: 3. Germline CDR1 reads MDHEN; CDR2 reads SYDVKM. This CDR3 reads CASSLWAGGNQPQHF. The CDR3 DNA is TGTGCCAGCAGTTTATGGGCAGGGGGGAATCAGCCCCAGCATTTT.

In this sample, this clonotype turned up many times. This chain uses TRBV19 with TRBJ2-3, with D possibly matching TRBD1 (5 bases). This CDR3 is 16 amino acids long. The germline V and J ends were trimmed by 3 bases and 6 bases, with 19 bases remaining between them. Germline CDR1 reads LNHDA; CDR2 reads SQIVND (reference sequence). The CDR3 nucleotides are TGTGCCAGTAGTATTACGAGACAGTTCGTGGGGGATACGCAGTATTTT. Protein sequence: CASSITRQFVGDTQYF.

The chain recombines TRBV4-3 with TRBJ2-3; TRBD2 agrees at 16 bases. CDR1 LGHNA and CDR2 YSLEER come from the germline V gene. The length of the CDR3 is 17 residues. J lost 5 bases, V lost 4 bases, and 6 bases had no gene match. In nucleotides, the CDR3 is TGCGCCAGCAGCCGAGGGACTAGCGGGGGGGCTTTAGATACGCAGTATTTT. It encodes CASSRGTSGGALDTQYF.

This clonotype occurred many times. The rearrangement uses TRBV4-1 and TRBJ1-2; D not certain. CDR1 is MGHRA and CDR2 is YSYEKL in the germline V gene. Deletions cut 4 bases from V and 5 bases from J, with 17 bases between. The CDR3 sequence is 15 residues long. The CDR3 here is CASSRQLDIGYGYTF. In DNA, the CDR3 is TGCGCCAGCAGCCGCCAACTAGACATAGGTTATGGCTACACCTTC.

This clonotype was detected ten times or more. This chain uses TRBV18 with TRBJ2-7, with 8 bases lining up with TRBD2. The CDR3 contains 15 residues. V was pared by 1 base and J by 2 bases, with 4 bases of the junction left unmatched. Germline V gene lookup returns CDR1 KGHSH and CDR2 LQKENI. The CDR3 region is CASSPLAGGTYEQYF. The CDR3 DNA reads as TGTGCCAGCTCACCACTCGCGGGGGGTACCTACGAGCAGTACTTC.

This clonotype was counted at least ten times. The chain is built from TRBV6-2 or TRBV6-3 and TRBJ1-5, with a weak D call TRBD1 (5 bases). CDR3 length: 14 residues. V gave up 2 bases and J gave up 4 bases, with 9 bases separating them. Looked up from germline, CDR1 is MNHEY and CDR2 is SVGEGT. CDR3 sequence: CASSYGAENQPQHF. DNA of the CDR3: TGTGCCAGCAGTTACGGGGCAGAAAATCAGCCCCAGCATTTT.